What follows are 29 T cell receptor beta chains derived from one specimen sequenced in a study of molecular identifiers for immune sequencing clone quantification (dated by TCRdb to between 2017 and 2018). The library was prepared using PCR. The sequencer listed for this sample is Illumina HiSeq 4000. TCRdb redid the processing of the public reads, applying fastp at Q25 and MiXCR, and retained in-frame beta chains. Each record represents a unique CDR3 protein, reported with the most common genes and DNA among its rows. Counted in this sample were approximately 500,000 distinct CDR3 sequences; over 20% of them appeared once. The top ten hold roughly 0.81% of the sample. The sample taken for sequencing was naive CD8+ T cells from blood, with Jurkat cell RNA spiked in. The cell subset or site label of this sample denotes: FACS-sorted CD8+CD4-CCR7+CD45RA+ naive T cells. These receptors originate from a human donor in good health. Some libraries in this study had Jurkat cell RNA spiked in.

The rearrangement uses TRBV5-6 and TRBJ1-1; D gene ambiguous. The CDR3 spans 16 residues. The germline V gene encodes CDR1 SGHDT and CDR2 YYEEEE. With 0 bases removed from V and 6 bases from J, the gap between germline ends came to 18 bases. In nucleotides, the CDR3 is TGTGCCAGCAGCTTGGAGGTATATGGACCATACGCTGAAGCTTTCTTT. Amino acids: CASSLEVYGPYAEAFF.

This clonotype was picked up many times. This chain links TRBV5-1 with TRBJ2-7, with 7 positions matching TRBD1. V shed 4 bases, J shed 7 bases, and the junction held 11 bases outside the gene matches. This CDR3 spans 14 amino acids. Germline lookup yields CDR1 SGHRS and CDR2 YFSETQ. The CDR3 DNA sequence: TGCGCCAGCAGCGCCCAAAGGGGGCCAGAGGAGCAGTACTTC. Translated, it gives CASSAQRGPEEQYF.

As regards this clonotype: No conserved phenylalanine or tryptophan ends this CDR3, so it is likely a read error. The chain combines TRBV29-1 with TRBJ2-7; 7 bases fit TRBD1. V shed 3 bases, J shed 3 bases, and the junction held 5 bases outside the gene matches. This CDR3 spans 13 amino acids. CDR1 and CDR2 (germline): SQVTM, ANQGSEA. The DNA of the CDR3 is TGCAGCGTTGAGACAGGGCTGAACTACGAGCAGTACCTC. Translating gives CSVETGLNYEQYL.

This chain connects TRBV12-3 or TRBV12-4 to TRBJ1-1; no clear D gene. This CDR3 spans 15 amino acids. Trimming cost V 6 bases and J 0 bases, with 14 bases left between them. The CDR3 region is CASSPLEVMNTEAFF. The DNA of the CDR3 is TGTGCCAGCAGCCCACTGGAGGTCATGAACACTGAAGCTTTCTTT.

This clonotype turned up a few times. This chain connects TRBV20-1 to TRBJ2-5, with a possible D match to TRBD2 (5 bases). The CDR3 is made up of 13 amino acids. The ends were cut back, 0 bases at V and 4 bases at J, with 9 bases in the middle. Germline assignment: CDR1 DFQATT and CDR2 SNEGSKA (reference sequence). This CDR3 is CSARETNPETQYF. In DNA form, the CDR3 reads TGCAGTGCTAGAGAGACTAACCCAGAGACCCAGTACTTC.

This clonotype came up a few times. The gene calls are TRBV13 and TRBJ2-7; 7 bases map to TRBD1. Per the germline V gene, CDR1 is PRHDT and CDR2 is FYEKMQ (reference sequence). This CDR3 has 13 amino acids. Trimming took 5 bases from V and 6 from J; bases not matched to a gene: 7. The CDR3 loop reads CASSDRVLREQYF. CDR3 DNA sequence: TGTGCCAGCAGCGACAGGGTTTTGCGCGAGCAGTACTTC.

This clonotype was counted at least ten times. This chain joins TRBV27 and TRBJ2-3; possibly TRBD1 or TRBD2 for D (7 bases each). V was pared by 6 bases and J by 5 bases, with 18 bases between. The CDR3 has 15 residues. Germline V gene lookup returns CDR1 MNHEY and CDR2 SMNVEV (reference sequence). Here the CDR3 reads CASRPAGPGGDTQYF. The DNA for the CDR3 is TGTGCCAGCAGGCCAGCGGGACCAGGGGGAGATACGCAGTATTTT.

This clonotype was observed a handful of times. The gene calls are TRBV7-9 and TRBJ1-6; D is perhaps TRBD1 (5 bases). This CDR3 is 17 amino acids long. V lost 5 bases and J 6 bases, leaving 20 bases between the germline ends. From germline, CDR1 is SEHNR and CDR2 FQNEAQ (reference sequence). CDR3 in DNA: TGTGCCAGCAGCGGAGGGCGGGGGAACAGTCGTAATTCACCCCTCCACTTT. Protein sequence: CASSGGRGNSRNSPLHF.

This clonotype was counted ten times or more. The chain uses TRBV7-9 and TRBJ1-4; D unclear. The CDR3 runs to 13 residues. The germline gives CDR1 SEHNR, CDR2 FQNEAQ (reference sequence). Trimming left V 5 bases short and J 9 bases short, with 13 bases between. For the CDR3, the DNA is TGTGCCAGCAGCCCGACTGATGGGCAAAAACTGTTTTTT. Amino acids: CASSPTDGQKLFF. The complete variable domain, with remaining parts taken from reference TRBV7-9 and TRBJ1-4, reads DTGVSQNPRHKITKRGQNVTFRCDPISEHNRLYWYRQTLGQGPEFLTYFQNEAQLEKSRLLSDRFSAERPKGSFSTLEIQRTEQGDSAMYLCASSPTDGQKLFFGSGTQLSVL.

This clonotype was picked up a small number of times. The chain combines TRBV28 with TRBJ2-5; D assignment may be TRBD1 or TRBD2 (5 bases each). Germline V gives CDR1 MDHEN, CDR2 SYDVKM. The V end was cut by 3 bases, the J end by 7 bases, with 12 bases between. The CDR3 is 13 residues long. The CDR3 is CASSFGGPGTQYF. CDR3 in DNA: TGTGCCAGCAGTTTTGGGGGTCCGGGGACCCAGTACTTC.

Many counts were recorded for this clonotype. The CDR3 loop is CASSLADRFYTEAFF. The CDR3 DNA reads TGTGCCAGCAGCTTAGCGGACAGATTTTACACTGAAGCTTTCTTT. This chain joins TRBV7-2 and TRBJ1-1, with TRBD1 as a possible D gene (6 bases). Germline values: CDR1 SGHTA, CDR2 FQGNSA. The germline V and J ends were trimmed by 0 bases and 3 bases, with 11 bases remaining between them. The CDR3 length is 15 residues.

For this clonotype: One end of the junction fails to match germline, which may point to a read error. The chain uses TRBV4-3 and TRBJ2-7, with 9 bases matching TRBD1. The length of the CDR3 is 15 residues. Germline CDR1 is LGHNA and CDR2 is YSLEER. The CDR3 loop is CASSLGQGVVYEQHF. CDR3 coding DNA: TGCGCCAGCAGCCTGGGACAGGGAGTCGTGTACGAGCAGCACTTC.

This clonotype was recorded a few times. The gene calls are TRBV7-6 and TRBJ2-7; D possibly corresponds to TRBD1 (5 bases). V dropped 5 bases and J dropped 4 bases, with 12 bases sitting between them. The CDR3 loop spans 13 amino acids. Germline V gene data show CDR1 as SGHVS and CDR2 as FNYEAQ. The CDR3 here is CASSPGYYYEQYF. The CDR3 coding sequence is TGTGCCAGCAGCCCAGGGTATTATTACGAGCAGTACTTC.

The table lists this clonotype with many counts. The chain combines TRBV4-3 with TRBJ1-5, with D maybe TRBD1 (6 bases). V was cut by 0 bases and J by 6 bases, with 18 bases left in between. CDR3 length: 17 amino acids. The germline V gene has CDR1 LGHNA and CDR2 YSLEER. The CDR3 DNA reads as TGCGCCAGCAGCCAAGATCTCATTGGGGGGGGCGGTCAGCCCCAGCATTTT. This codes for CASSQDLIGGGGQPQHF.

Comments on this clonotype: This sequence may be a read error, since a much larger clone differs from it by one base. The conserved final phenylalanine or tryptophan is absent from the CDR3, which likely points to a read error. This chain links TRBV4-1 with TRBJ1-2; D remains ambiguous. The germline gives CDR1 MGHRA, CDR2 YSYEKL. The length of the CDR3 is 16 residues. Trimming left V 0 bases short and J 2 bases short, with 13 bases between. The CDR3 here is CASSQDQKGRNYGYTL. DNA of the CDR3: TGCGCCAGCAGCCAAGATCAAAAGGGAAGAAACTATGGCTACACCCTC.

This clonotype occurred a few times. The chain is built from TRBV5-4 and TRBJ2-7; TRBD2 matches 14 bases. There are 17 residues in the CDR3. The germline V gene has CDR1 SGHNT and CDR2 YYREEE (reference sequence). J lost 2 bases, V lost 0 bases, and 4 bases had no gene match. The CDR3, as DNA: TGTGCCAGCAGCTTGGGGGGACTAGCGGGGGAGGCCTACGAGCAGTACTTC. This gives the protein CASSLGGLAGEAYEQYF.

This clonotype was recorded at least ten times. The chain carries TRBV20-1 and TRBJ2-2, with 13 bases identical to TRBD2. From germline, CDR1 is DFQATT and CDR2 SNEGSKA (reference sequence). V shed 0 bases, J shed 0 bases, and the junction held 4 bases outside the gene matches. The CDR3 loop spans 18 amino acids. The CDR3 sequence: CSARDSGLAGPNTGELFF. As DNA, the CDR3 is TGCAGTGCTAGAGATTCGGGACTAGCGGGACCGAACACCGGGGAGCTGTTTTTT.

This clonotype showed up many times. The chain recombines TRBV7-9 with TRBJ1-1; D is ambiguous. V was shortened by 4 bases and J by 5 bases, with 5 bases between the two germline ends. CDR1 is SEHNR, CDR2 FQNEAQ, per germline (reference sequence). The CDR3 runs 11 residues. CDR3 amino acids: CASSSQTEAFF. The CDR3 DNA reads TGTGCCAGCAGCTCTCAAACTGAAGCTTTCTTT. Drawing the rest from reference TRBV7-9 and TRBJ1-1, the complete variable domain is DTGVSQNPRHKITKRGQNVTFRCDPISEHNRLYWYRQTLGQGPEFLTYFQNEAQLEKSRLLSDRFSAERPKGSFSTLEIQRTEQGDSAMYLCASSSQTEAFFGQGTRLTVV.

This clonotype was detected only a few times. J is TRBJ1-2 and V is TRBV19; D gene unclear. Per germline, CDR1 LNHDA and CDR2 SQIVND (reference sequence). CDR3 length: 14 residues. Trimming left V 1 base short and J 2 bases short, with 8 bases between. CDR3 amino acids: CASSIASFNYGYTF. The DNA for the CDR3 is TGTGCCAGTAGTATAGCCAGTTTCAACTATGGCTACACCTTC.

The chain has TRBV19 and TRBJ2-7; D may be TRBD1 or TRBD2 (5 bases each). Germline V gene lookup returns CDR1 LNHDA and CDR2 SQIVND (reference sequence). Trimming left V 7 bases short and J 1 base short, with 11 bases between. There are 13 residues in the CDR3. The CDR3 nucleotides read TGTGCCAGTACTGAGGGACCTTCCTACGAGCAGTACTTC. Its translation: CASTEGPSYEQYF.

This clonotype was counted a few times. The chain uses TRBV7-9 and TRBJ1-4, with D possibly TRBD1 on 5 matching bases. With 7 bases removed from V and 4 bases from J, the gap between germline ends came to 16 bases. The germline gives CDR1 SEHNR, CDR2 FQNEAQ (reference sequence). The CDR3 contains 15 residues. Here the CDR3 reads CASTSLDRNNEKLFF. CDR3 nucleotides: TGTGCCAGCACCTCCCTTGACAGAAATAATGAAAAACTGTTTTTT.

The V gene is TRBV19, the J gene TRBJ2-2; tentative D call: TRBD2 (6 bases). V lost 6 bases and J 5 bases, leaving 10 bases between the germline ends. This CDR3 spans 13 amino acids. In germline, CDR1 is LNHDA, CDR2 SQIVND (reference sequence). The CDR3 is CASSGSGTGELFF. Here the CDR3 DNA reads TGTGCCAGTAGCGGGAGCGGGACCGGGGAGCTGTTTTTT.

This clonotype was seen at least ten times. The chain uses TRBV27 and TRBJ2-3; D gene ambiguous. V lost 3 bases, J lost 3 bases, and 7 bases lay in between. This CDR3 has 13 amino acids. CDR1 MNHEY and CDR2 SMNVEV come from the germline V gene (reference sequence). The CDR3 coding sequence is TGTGCCAGCAGTTTCTTGTCGACAGATACGCAGTATTTT. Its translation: CASSFLSTDTQYF.

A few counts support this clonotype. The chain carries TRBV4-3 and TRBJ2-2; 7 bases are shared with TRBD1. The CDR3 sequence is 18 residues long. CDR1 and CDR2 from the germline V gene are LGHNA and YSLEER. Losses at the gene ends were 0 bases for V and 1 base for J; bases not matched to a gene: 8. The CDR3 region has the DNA TGCGCCAGCAGCCAAGATCGGAAGGGGGCCCAGAACACCGGGGAGCTGTTTTTT. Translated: CASSQDRKGAQNTGELFF.

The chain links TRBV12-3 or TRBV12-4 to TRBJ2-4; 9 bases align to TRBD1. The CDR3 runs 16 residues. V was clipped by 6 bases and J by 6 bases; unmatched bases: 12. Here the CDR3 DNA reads TGTGCCAGCAGCTTCTACCTGACAGGGGGTGGAAACATTCAGTACTTC. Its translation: CASSFYLTGGGNIQYF.

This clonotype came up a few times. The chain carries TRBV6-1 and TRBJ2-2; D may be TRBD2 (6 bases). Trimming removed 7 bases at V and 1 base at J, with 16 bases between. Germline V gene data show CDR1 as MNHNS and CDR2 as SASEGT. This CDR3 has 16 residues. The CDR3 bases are TGTGCCAGCAAATCGTTGGCGGGGTGGAACACCGGGGAGCTGTTTTTT. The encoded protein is CASKSLAGWNTGELFF.

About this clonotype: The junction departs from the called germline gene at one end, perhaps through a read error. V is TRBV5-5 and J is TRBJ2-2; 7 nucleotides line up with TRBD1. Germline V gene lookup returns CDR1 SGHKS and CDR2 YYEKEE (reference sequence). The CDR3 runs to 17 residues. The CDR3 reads CASSPFFGTENIGELFF. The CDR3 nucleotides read TGTGCCAGCAGCCCTTTCTTCGGGACAGAGAACATCGGGGAGCTGTTTTTT.

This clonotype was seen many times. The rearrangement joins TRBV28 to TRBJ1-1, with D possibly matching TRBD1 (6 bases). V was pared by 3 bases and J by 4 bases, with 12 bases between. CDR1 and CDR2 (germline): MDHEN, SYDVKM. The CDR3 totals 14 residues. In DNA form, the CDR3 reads TGTGCCAGCAGTTTTCGGGGGCGAGGCACTGAAGCTTTCTTT. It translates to CASSFRGRGTEAFF.

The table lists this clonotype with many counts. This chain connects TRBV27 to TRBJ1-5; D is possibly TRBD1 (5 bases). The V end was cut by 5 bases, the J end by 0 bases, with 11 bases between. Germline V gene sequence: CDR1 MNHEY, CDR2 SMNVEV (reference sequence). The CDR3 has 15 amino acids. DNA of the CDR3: TGTGCCAGCAGTAGCCAGGGATATAGCAATCAGCCCCAGCATTTT. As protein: CASSSQGYSNQPQHF.